Shown below are 13 T cell receptor beta chains from a single sample sequenced in a study of shared T cell receptors in the human thymus. Using immunoSEQ multiplex PCR, the repertoire was profiled, and TCRdb retains in-frame clones only, with some absent. The sample has over 650,000 clones; about 87% are singletons. This sample also appeared in a second study, on human thymus T cells.

Sequencing input: thymocytes. All receptors derive from a boy less than two years old with a congenital heart defect.

As regards this clone: Other DNA sequences from this sample encode an identical CDR3 as well. CDR3 DNA sequence: TGTGCCAGCAGCCGAACTGACAGGGAGAACAATTCACCCCTCCACTTT. The encoded protein is CASSRTDRENNSPLHF. The chain carries TRBV4-2 and TRBJ1-6; the match to TRBD1 covers 7 bases. With V trimmed by 4 bases and J by 7 bases, 10 bases remained unmatched. The CDR3 length is 16 residues. CDR1 is LGHNA and CDR2 is YNFKEQ in the germline V gene.

The chain carries TRBV28 and TRBJ1-1; D gene unclear. Germline CDR1 reads MDHEN; CDR2 reads SYDVKM. V lost 4 bases to trimming and J lost 2 bases, with 17 bases between them. This CDR3 comprises 16 residues. CDR3 nucleotides: TGTGCCAGCAGTTCGGTTCCCGGGAGCCGCAACACTGAAGCTTTCTTT. Encoded protein: CASSSVPGSRNTEAFF.

The chain has TRBV6-5 and TRBJ2-1, with 7 nucleotides matching TRBD1. CDR3 length: 14 residues. CDR1 and CDR2 from the germline V gene are MNHEY and SVGAGI. The V gene end was trimmed by 9 bases and the J gene end by 3 bases; junction bases not matched to a gene: 8. As DNA, the CDR3 is TGTGCCAGACCAGGGGGTTTGTGCTACAATGAGCAGTTCTTC. This translates into CARPGGLCYNEQFF.

The chain carries TRBV5-1 and TRBJ2-7, with D possibly being TRBD2 (5 bases). The germline V and J ends were trimmed by 1 base and 7 bases, with 6 bases remaining between them. This CDR3 is 11 amino acids long. Per the germline V gene, CDR1 is SGHRS and CDR2 is YFSETQ. The CDR3 sequence: CASSLRREQYF. Written as DNA, the CDR3 is TGCGCCAGCAGCTTGAGGAGGGAGCAGTACTTC.

This chain connects TRBV9 to TRBJ2-1; 7 bases are a match to TRBD2. J gave up 6 bases and V 4 bases, and 13 bases lay outside the gene matches. Looked up from germline, CDR1 is SGDLS and CDR2 is YYNGEE. The CDR3 runs to 16 residues. The CDR3 spells CASSPWGAGFFNEQFF. CDR3 nucleotide sequence: TGTGCCAGCAGCCCCTGGGGAGCGGGATTTTTCAATGAGCAGTTCTTC.

The chain uses TRBV28 and TRBJ1-3; D not resolved. V gave up 2 bases and J gave up 2 bases, with 7 bases separating them. CDR1 MDHEN and CDR2 SYDVKM come from the germline V gene. This CDR3 spans 14 amino acids. The CDR3 bases are TGTGCCAGCAGTTTAACGAGCGCTGGAAACACCATATATTTT. Translated, it gives CASSLTSAGNTIYF.

This chain uses TRBV14 with TRBJ1-3; no clear D gene. CDR3 length: 18 residues. V lost 0 bases, J lost 0 bases, and 15 bases lay in between. CDR1 and CDR2 from the germline V gene are SGHDN and FVKESK. CDR3 DNA sequence: TGTGCCAGCAGCCAAGAGGCCAGGCAGGCCAACTCTGGAAACACCATATATTTT. This sequence encodes CASSQEARQANSGNTIYF.

The V and J genes are TRBV11-2 and TRBJ2-3, with TRBD2 matching 13 bases. CDR3 length: 17 residues. J lost 6 bases, V lost 1 base, and 7 bases had no gene match. The germline CDR1 and CDR2 sequences are SGHAT and FQNNGV. CDR3 DNA: TGTGCCAGCAGCTTAGGAGGACTAGCGGGAGTTAAGGATACGCAGTATTTT. Residues: CASSLGGLAGVKDTQYF.

The chain employs TRBV4-1 and TRBJ1-1, with 8 bases fitting TRBD1. The germline CDR1 and CDR2 sequences are MGHRA and YSYEKL. This CDR3 comprises 20 residues. The V and J ends lost 5 bases and 3 bases, in that order; junction bases with no gene match: 23. CDR3 sequence reads: CASSGTVKRGDRLGDTEAFF. The DNA of the CDR3 is TGCGCCAGCAGCGGAACGGTTAAGCGCGGGGACAGGTTAGGGGACACTGAAGCTTTCTTT.

The chain joins TRBV2 to TRBJ1-4; D perhaps matches TRBD1 (6 bases). V was trimmed by 8 bases and J by 8 bases, leaving 18 bases between them. Germline-derived CDR1 and CDR2 are SNHLY and FYNNEI. This CDR3 is built from 14 residues. The CDR3 spells CASRPGGQSEKLFF. The CDR3 DNA reads TGTGCCAGCCGACCGGGGGGGCAGAGCGAAAAACTGTTTTTT.

V and J are TRBV6-6 and TRBJ1-1; D remains unclear. Deletions cut 3 bases from V and 3 bases from J, with 8 bases between. There are 13 residues in the CDR3. Germline V gene lookup returns CDR1 MNHNY and CDR2 SVGAGI (reference sequence). CDR3 nucleotides: TGTGCCAGCAGTTATTTGCGCCACACTGAAGCTTTCTTT. Its translation is CASSYLRHTEAFF.

This rearrangement joins TRBV9 to TRBJ1-4; no reliable D call. With 0 bases removed from V and 0 bases from J, the gap between germline ends came to 21 bases. CDR3 length equals 20 residues. Germline V CDR1 and CDR2: SGDLS, YYNGEE. This CDR3 is CASSVALLTEAGATNEKLFF. The CDR3 DNA reads TGTGCCAGCAGCGTAGCCCTCTTGACCGAAGCGGGAGCAACTAATGAAAAACTGTTTTTT.

The chain carries TRBV5-6 and TRBJ2-5; D gene ambiguous. Germline-derived CDR1 and CDR2 are SGHDT and YYEEEE. The CDR3 has 15 amino acids. The V end was cut by 3 bases, the J end by 0 bases, with 12 bases between. Here the CDR3 DNA reads TGTGCCAGCAGCTCGACACATGTAGACCAAGAGACCCAGTACTTC. This sequence encodes CASSSTHVDQETQYF.